Detailed here is one T cell receptor beta chain. Its antigen is as yet unknown. The immunoSEQ assay was v3.0, run at survey level. A target of 40,000-50,000 T-cell genomes per sample was set for sequencing. The table came from immunoSEQ multiplex PCR; TCRdb's copy has only in-frame clones and leaves some out. The sample has 34,000 or so clones, approximately 80% seen once. This entry comes from a study of long-term antiretroviral therapy in people with HIV. Findings and caveats of the study: Following ART, diversity rose but still fell short of transplant donor controls. Clones that had undergone expansion before ART prevailed in the repertoire throughout all time points. HIV repertoire CDR3 lengths ranged less widely than those of controls.

Per germline, CDR1 SGHRS and CDR2 YFSETQ. The CDR3 length is 16 residues. V gave up 0 bases and J gave up 3 bases; unmatched junction bases: 6. The receptor was derived from a man between 18 and 29 years old with HIV. The sample in question was unsorted PBMCs, obtained 0.6 years after starting antiretroviral therapy. The J gene is TRBJ2-7, the V gene TRBV5-1; 10 bases are shared with TRBD2. The CDR3 coding sequence is TGCGCCAGCAGCTTGGAAGTAGCGGGAGGAGACTACGAGCAGTACTTC. It specifies CASSLEVAGGDYEQYF.